This TCR beta chain was captured in a study of blood T cell repertoires in COVID-19. Sequenced by immunoSEQ multiplex PCR; TCRdb stores in-frame clones only, minus some. The repertoire consists of 150,000 to 200,000 clones, with 81% occurring once and the leading ten covering more than 10%. This CDR3 region has 12 residues. Trimming shortened V by 0 bases and J by 8 bases, and 4 bases separated the two germline ends. Germline CDR1 SGHAT, CDR2 FQDESV (reference sequence). The sample taken for sequencing was peripheral blood. This TCR was recovered from a woman of 80 years or more with COVID-19, enrolled during active disease. V and J are TRBV11-1 and TRBJ1-4; D not certain. CDR3 bases: TGTGCCAGCAGCTTAGCGGGCGAAAAACTGTTTTTT. This gives the protein CASSLAGEKLFF. Full variable domain (remainder filled in from reference TRBV11-1 and TRBJ1-4): EAEVAQSPRYKITEKSQAVAFWCDPISGHATLYWYRQILGQGPELLVQFQDESVVDDSQLPKDRFSAERLKGVDSTLKIQPAELGDSAMYLCASSLAGEKLFFGSGTQLSVL.